This T cell receptor beta chain was sequenced in a study of blood T cells in healthy people across ages. Study-wide results and limits: The CMV status of each donor remained undetermined, and this could have confounded shifts in expanded clonotypes. Estimates drawn from one million T cells were deemed to understate diversity.

The CDR3 runs 14 residues. CDR1 SGHKS and CDR2 YYEKEE come from the germline V gene (reference sequence). Together with a sample-barcoded 5' primer, a J-beta primer mix was included in a second PCR lasting about 7 to 12 cycles. Using its own MiXCR run on the 5' RACE reads, TCRdb lists one record per CDR3 protein. The sample has around 690,000 distinct CDR3 sequences; roughly 58% are singletons. Points on this clonotype: Its antigen is currently unknown. An end of the junction does not agree with germline; a read error may underlie this.

This clonotype was obtained from a man in his sixties in good health. The specimen was blood. The V and J genes are TRBV5-5 and TRBJ2-7, with 9 bases identical to TRBD1. In DNA form, the CDR3 reads TGCGCCAGCAGCTTTGGGACAGGGAACTACGAGCAGTACTTC. It is translated as CASSFGTGNYEQYF.